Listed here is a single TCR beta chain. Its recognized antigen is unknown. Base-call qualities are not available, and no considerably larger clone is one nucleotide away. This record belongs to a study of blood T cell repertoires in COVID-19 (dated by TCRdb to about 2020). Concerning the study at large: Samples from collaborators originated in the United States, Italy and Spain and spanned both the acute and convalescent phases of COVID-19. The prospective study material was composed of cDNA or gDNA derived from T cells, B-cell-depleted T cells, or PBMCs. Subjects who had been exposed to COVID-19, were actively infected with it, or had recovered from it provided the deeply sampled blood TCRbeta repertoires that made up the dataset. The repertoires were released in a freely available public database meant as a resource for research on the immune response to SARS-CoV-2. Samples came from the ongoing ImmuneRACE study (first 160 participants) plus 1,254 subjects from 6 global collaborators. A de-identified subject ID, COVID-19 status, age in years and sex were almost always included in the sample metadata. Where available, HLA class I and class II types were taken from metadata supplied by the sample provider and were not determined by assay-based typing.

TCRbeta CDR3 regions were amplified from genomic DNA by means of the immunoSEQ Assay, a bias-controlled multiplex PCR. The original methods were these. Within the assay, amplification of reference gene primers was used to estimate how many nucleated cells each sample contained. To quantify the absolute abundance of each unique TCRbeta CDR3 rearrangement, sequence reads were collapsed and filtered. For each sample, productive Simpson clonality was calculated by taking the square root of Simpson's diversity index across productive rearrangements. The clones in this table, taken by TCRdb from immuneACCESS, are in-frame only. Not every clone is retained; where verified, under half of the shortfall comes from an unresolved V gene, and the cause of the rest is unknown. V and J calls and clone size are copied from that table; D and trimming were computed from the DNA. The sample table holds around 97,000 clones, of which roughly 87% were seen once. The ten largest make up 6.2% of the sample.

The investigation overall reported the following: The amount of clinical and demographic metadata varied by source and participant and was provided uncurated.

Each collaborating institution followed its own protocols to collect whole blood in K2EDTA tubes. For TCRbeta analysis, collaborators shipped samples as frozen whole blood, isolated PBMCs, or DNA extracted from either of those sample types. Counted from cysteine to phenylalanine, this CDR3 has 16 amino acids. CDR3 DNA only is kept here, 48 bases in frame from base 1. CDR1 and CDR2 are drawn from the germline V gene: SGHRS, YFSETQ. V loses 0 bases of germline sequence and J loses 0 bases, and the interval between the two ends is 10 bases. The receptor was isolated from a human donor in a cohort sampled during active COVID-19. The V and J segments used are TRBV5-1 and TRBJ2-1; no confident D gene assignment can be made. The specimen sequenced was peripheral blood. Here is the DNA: TGCGCCAGCAGCTTGGATAGTAGCCTCTCCTACAATGAGCAGTTCTTC. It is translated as CASSLDSSLSYNEQFF.